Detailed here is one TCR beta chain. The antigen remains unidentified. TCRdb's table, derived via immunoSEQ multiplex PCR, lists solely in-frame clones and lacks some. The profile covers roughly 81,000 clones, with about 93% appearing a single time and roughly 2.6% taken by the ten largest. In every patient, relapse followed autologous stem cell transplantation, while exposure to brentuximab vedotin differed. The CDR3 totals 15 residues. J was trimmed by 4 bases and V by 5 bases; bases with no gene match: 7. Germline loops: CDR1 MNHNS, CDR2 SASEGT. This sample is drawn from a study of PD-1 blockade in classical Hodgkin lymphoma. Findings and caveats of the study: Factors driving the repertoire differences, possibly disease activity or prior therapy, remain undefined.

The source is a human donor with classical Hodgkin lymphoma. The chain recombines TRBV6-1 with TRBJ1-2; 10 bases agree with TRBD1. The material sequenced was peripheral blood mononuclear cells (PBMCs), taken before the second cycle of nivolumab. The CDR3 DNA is TGTGCCAGCAGTACACCGGGACAGGGGACCTATGGCTACACCTTC. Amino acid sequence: CASSTPGQGTYGYTF.